Listed below are T cell receptor beta chains from one sample, sequenced in a study of cytomegalovirus exposure and HLA in healthy donors. Using immunoSEQ multiplex PCR, the repertoire was profiled, and TCRdb retains in-frame clones only, with some absent. The sample lists 140,000 or so clones, 72% occurring once. What was sequenced was PBMCs. The receptors were gathered from a man aged 40-55 years in good health and CMV-seronegative. CDR3s include the opening cysteine and the closing phenylalanine or tryptophan. The D gene is left open where the match is weak. Rows may omit the clone size; those that give it use once, few, many or a size class.

D,V,size,J,DNA,CDR3
TRBD1,TRBV13,.,TRBJ2-3,TGTGCCAGCAGCTTAGGGGACAGGGCCCCCAATACGCAGTATTTT,CASSLGDRAPNTQYF
TRBD1,TRBV5-4,.,TRBJ2-7,TGTGCCAGCAGCACTGGACAGGGCTACGAGCAGTACTTC,CASSTGQGYEQYF
.,TRBV15,.,TRBJ2-7,TGTGCCACCAGCAGACATTACGGGAGATCGAGCTCCTACGAGCAGTACTTC,CATSRHYGRSSSYEQYF
.,TRBV5-4,.,TRBJ1-2,TGTGCCAGCAGCTTGGGCGGCAACTATGGCTACACCTTC,CASSLGGNYGYTF
.,TRBV20-1,.,TRBJ2-7,TGCAGTGCTAGAAGGGGGTACGAGCAGTACTTC,CSARRGYEQYF
.,TRBV15,once,TRBJ2-3,TGTGCCACCAGCAGAGACGGAGGGCCCTTAAGGACGCAGTATTTT,CATSRDGGPLRTQYF
TRBD1,TRBV5-1,.,TRBJ2-7,TGCGCCAGCAGAACCCCGGGACAGGGGCGGGGTGAGCAGTACTTC,CASRTPGQGRGEQYF
TRBD2,TRBV7-7,.,TRBJ2-5,TGTGCCAGCAGCTCTATAGCGGGAGGGCCGGCAGAGACCCAGTACTTC,CASSSIAGGPAETQYF
.,TRBV30,.,TRBJ2-5,TGTGCCTGGAGTAGAGGCCCTCCGGAGACCCAGTACTTC,CAWSRGPPETQYF
.,TRBV30,.,TRBJ2-1,TGTGCCTGGAGTGTAAAGGGGAACGAGCAGTTCTTC,CAWSVKGNEQFF
.,TRBV7-2,.,TRBJ1-2,TGTGCCAGCAGCGGCCGGGTCCAGGGTGGCTACCCCTTC,CASSGRVQGGYPF
.,TRBV6-5,.,TRBJ2-7,TGTGCCAGCAGTTACTCGGGCAGGCCCTACGAGCAGTACTTC,CASSYSGRPYEQYF
.,TRBV29-1,.,TRBJ2-2,TGCAGCGTCTGGGGGGGGGCCGGGAACACCGGGGAGCTGTTTTTT,CSVWGGAGNTGELFF
TRBD1,TRBV6-5,.,TRBJ2-5,TGTGCCAGCAGTTATTCCGGGACAGGGGGCAAAGAGACCCAGTACTTC,CASSYSGTGGKETQYF
.,TRBV6-4,.,TRBJ1-1,TGTGCCGGCAACAGGGTTTGGAACACTGAAGCTTTCTTT,CAGNRVWNTEAFF
TRBD1,TRBV5-4,.,TRBJ2-7,TGTGCCAGCAGCCGAGACAGGGTCGGCGAGCAGTACTTC,CASSRDRVGEQYF
.,TRBV6-5,.,TRBJ1-2,TGTGCCAGCAGTCCCGCTAGAGTCTTTGGAGGCTACACCTTC,CASSPARVFGGYTF
.,TRBV14,.,TRBJ2-7,TGTGCCAGCAGCCAAGTGCGAACCGCCGAGCAGTACTTC,CASSQVRTAEQYF
.,TRBV11-2,.,TRBJ1-3,TGTGCCAGCAGCTTAGGGGGCGCTCCGGGCCCTGGAAACACCATATATTTT,CASSLGGAPGPGNTIYF
TRBD1,TRBV11-3,.,TRBJ2-7,TGTGCCAGCAGCTTAGGTACAGGGGGCTCCTACGAGCAGTACTTC,CASSLGTGGSYEQYF
.,TRBV5-1,few,TRBJ2-3,TGCGCCAGCAGCGGGCTTACGGGGGATACGCAGTATTTT,CASSGLTGDTQYF
.,TRBV7-2,.,TRBJ1-1,TGTGCCAGCAGCTTGGGCGGGGAGGTAACTGAAGCTTTCTTT,CASSLGGEVTEAFF
TRBD1,TRBV27,few,TRBJ1-4,TGTGCCAGCAGCCATTCGACAGGGAGGTGGGGAGGTGAAAAACTGTTTTTT,CASSHSTGRWGGEKLFF
.,TRBV4-1,once,TRBJ1-4,TGCGCCAGCAGCCAAGATTCTGCCTGGGGAAAGGAGGCTAATGAAAAACTGTTTTTT,CASSQDSAWGKEANEKLFF
.,TRBV5-4,once,TRBJ2-3,TGTGCCAGCAGCTTGGACAGGGATGCTAGCACAGATACGCAGTATTTT,CASSLDRDASTDTQYF
TRBD2,TRBV6-6,.,TRBJ2-1,TGTGCCAGCAGTTACCGCCCCGGGACTAGCGGGTTCTTC,CASSYRPGTSGFF
.,TRBV11-2,.,TRBJ2-1,TGTGCCAGCAGCTTAGCGAGCTCCTACAATGAGCAGTTCTTC,CASSLASSYNEQFF
TRBD1,TRBV2,.,TRBJ1-1,TGTGCCAGCAGTGACAGGGGGTTTCCTGACGAAGCTTTCTTT,CASSDRGFPDEAFF
TRBD1,TRBV27,.,TRBJ2-1,TGTGCCAGCAGTTCAACCCACGACAGGGGGGCCTACAATGAGCAGTTCTTC,CASSSTHDRGAYNEQFF
.,TRBV20-1,.,TRBJ1-2,TGCAGTGCCGGTTACAACTATGGCTACACCTTC,CSAGYNYGYTF
TRBD2,TRBV7-9,few,TRBJ2-5,TGTGCCAGCAGCTTAGGCGGACTAGCGGGGGGAGAGACCCAGTACTTC,CASSLGGLAGGETQYF
TRBD2,TRBV6-5,.,TRBJ2-5,TGTGCCAGCAGTTTCCACGGGACTAGCGGGGATGGGACCCAGTACTTC,CASSFHGTSGDGTQYF
.,TRBV19,few,TRBJ1-2,TGTGCCAGTAGTCCCCGACAGTATGGCTACACCTTC,CASSPRQYGYTF
TRBD2,TRBV9,few,TRBJ2-7,TGTGCCAGCAGCCCCATTCCCGGGACTAGCGGATCGTACGAGCAGTACTTC,CASSPIPGTSGSYEQYF
TRBD1,TRBV7-2,few,TRBJ1-1,TGTGCCAGCAGCTCCTTCAGACAGGGTTTCACTGAAGCTTTCTTT,CASSSFRQGFTEAFF
TRBD2,TRBV7-9,.,TRBJ2-1,TGTGCCAGCAGCCCCCGGACTAGTTCGCGCGGTGTCGATGAGCAGTTCTTC,CASSPRTSSRGVDEQFF
.,TRBV6-6,.,TRBJ1-5,TGTGCCAGCAGTTACCAGGGGATGGGTAGCAATCAGCCCCAGCATTTT,CASSYQGMGSNQPQHF